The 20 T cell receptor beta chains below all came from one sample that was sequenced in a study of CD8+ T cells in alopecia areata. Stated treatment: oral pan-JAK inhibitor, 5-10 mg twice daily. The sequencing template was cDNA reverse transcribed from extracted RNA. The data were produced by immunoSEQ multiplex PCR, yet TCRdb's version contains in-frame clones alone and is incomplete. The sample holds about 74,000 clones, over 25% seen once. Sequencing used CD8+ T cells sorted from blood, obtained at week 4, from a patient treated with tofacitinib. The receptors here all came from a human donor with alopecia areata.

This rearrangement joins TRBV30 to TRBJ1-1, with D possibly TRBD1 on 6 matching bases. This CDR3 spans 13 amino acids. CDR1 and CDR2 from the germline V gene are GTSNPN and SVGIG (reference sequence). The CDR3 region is CGARGLTNTEAFF. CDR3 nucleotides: TGTGGGGCCAGGGGTTTGACGAACACTGAAGCTTTCTTT.

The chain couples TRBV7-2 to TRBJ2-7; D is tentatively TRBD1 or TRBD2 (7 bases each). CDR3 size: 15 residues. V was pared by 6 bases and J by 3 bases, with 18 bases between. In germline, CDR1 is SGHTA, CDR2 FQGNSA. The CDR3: CASSRGATGNYEQYF. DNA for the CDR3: TGTGCCAGCAGTCGGGGGGCGACAGGGAACTACGAGCAGTACTTC.

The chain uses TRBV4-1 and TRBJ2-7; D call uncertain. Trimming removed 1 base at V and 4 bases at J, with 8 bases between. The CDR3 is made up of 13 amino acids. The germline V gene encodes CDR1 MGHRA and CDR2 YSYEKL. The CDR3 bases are TGCGCCAGCAGCCAAGTAGTAGTTTACGAGCAGTACTTC. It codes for CASSQVVVYEQYF.

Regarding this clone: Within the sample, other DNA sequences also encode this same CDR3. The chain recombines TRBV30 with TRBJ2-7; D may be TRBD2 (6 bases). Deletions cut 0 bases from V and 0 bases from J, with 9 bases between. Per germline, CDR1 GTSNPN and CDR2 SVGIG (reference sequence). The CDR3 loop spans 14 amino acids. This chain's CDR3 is CAWSVGSGSYEQYF. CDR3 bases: TGTGCCTGGAGTGTGGGTAGCGGCTCCTACGAGCAGTACTTC.

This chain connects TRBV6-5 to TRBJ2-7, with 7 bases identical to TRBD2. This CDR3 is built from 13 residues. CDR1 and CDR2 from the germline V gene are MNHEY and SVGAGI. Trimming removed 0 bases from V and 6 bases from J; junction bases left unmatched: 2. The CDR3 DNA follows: TGTGCCAGCAGTTACTCTGCTAGCGGCGAGCAGTACTTC. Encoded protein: CASSYSASGEQYF.

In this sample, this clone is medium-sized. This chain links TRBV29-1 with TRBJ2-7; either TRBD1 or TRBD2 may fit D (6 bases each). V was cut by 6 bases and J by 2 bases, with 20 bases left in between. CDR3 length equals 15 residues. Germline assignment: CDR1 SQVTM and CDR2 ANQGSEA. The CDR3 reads CSVRGAGDVAYEQYF. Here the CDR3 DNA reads TGCAGCGTCCGCGGGGCAGGGGACGTTGCCTACGAGCAGTACTTC.

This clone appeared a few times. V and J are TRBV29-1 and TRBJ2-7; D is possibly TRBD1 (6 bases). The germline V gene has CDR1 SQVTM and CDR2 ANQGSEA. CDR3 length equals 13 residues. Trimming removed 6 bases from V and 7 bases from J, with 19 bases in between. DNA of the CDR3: TGCAGCGTGGCTGACAGGTATTCAGGAGAGCAGTACTTC. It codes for CSVADRYSGEQYF.

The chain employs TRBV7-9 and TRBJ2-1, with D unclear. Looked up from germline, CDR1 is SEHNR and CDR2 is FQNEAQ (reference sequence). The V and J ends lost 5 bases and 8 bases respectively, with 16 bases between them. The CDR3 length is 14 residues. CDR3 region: CASSLYGPDYEQFF. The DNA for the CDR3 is TGTGCCAGCAGCCTCTATGGGCCCGACTATGAGCAGTTCTTC.

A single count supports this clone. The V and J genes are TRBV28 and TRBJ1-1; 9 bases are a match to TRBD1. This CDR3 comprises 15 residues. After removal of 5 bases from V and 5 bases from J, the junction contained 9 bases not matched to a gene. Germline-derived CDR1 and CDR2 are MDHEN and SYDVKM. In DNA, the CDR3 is TGTGCCAGCAGTCCTACAGGGGGCCGGAGAACTGAAGCTTTCTTT. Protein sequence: CASSPTGGRRTEAFF.

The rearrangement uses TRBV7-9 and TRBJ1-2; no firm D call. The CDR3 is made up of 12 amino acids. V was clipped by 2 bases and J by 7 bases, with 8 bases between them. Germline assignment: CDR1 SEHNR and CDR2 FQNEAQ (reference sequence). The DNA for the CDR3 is TGTGCCAGCAGCTTACCCTACGCTGGCTACACCTTC. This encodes CASSLPYAGYTF.

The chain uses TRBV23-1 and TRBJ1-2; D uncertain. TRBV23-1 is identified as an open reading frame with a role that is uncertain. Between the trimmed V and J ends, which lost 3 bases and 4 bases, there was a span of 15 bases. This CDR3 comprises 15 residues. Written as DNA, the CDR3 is TGCGCCAGCAGTCACCCCGCCCAGCCGCTCTATGGCTACACCTTC. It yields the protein CASSHPAQPLYGYTF.

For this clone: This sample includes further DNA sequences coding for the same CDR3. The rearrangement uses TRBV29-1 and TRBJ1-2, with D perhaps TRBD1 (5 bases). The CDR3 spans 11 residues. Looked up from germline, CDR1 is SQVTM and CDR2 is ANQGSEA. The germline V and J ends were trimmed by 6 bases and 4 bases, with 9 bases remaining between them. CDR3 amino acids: CSVPRGYGYTF. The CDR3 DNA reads TGCAGCGTGCCGAGGGGCTATGGCTACACCTTC.

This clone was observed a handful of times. The CDR3 is CSVEDLRTSEAFF. The CDR3 DNA follows: TGCAGCGTTGAAGATCTTAGGACGTCTGAAGCTTTCTTT. This rearrangement joins TRBV29-1 to TRBJ1-1; no clear D gene. Germline V gives CDR1 SQVTM, CDR2 ANQGSEA. This CDR3 region has 13 residues. Trimming took 0 bases from V and 6 from J, leaving 11 bases between them. Full variable domain (remainder filled in from reference TRBV29-1 and TRBJ1-1): SAVISQKPSRDICQRGTSLTIQCQVDSQVTMMFWYRQQPGQSLTLIATANQGSEATYESGFVIDKFPISRPNLTFSTLTVSNMSPEDSSIYLCSVEDLRTSEAFFGQGTRLTVV.

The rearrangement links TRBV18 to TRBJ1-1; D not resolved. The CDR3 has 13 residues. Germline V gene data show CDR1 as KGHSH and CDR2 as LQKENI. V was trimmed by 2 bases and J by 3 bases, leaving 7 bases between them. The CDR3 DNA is TGTGCCAGCTCACCAGGAACGGACACTGAAGCTTTCTTT. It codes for CASSPGTDTEAFF. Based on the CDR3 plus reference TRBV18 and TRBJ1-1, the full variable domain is NAGVMQNPRHLVRRRGQEARLRCSPMKGHSHVYWYRQLPEEGLKFMVYLQKENIIDESGMPKERFSAEFPKEGPSILRIQQVVRGDSAAYFCASSPGTDTEAFFGQGTRLTVV.

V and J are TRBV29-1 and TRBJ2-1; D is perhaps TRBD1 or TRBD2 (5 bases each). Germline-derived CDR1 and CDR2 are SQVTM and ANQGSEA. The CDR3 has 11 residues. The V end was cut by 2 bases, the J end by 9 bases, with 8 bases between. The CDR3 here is CSVEWGSEQFF. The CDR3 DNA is TGCAGCGTTGAATGGGGGAGTGAGCAGTTCTTC.

CDR3 loop: CSVRGVEKNIQYF. DNA for the CDR3: TGCAGCGTCAGGGGGGTGGAAAAAAACATTCAGTACTTC. The V call is TRBV29-1, the J call TRBJ2-4, with a possible D match to TRBD1 (7 bases). Germline V gene data show CDR1 as SQVTM and CDR2 as ANQGSEA. CDR3 length: 13 amino acids. Trimming removed 6 bases from V and 4 bases from J, with 13 bases in between.

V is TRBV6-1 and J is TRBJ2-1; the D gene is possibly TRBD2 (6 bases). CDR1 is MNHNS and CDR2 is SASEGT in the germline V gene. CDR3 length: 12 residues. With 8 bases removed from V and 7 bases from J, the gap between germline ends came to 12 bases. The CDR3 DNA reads TGTGCCAGCGGGGGACTCAGGAATGAGCAGTTCTTC. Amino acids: CASGGLRNEQFF.

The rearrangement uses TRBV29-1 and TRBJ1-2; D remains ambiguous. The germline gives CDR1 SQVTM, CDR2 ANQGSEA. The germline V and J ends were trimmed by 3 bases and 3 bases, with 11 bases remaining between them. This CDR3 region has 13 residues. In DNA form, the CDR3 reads TGCAGCGTTGAGGAGGGTTTGGACTATGGCTACACCTTC. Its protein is CSVEEGLDYGYTF. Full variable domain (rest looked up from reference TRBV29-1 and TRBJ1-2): SAVISQKPSRDICQRGTSLTIQCQVDSQVTMMFWYRQQPGQSLTLIATANQGSEATYESGFVIDKFPISRPNLTFSTLTVSNMSPEDSSIYLCSVEEGLDYGYTFGSGTRLTVV.

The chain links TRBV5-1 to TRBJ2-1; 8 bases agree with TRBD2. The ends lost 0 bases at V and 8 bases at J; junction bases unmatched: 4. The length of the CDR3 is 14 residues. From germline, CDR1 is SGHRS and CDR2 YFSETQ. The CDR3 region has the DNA TGCGCCAGCAGCTTGGAAGGACTAGCCGATGAGCAGTTCTTC. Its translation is CASSLEGLADEQFF. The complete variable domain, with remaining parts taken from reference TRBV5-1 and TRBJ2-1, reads KAGVTQTPRYLIKTRGQQVTLSCSPISGHRSVSWYQQTPGQGLQFLFEYFSETQRNKGNFPGRFSGRQFSNSRSEMNVSTLELGDSALYLCASSLEGLADEQFFGPGTRLTVL.

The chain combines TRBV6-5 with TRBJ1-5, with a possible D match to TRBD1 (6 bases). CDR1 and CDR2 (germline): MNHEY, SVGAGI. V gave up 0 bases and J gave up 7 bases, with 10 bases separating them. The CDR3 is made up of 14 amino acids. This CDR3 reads CASSYSGGQQPQHF. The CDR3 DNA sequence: TGTGCCAGCAGTTACTCGGGGGGGCAGCAGCCCCAGCATTTT.